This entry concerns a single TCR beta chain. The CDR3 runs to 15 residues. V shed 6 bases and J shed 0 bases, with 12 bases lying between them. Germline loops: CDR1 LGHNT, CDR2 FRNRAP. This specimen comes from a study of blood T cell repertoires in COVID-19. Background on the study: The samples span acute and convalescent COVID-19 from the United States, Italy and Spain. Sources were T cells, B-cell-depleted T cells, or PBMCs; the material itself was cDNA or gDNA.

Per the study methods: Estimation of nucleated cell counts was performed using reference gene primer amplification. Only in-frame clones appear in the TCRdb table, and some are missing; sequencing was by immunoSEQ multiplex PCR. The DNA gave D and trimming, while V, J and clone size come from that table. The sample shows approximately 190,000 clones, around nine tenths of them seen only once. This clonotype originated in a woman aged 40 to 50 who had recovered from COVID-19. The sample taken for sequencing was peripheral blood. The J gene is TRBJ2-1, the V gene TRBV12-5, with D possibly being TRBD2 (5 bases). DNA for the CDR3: TGTGCTAGTGGCTCCCCGGAGGACTCCTACAATGAGCAGTTCTTC. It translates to CASGSPEDSYNEQFF. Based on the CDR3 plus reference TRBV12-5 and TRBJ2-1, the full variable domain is DARVTQTPRHKVTEMGQEVTMRCQPILGHNTVFWYRQTMMQGLELLAYFRNRAPLDDSGMPKDRFSAEMPDATLATLKIQPSEPRDSAVYFCASGSPEDSYNEQFFGPGTRLTVL.